The clone carrying this TCR beta chain was picked up many times. These data belong to a study of T-cell reconstitution after alpha-beta-depleted transplantation in children. During its preparation, the TCRbeta library received unique molecular identifiers. TCRdb redid the calling of the PCR reads with MiXCR, one entry per CDR3 protein. The sample lists around 370,000 distinct CDR3 sequences, 10% occurring once. Sequenced here: PBMCs from the stem cell graft donor, sampled from the stem cell graft. This sequence originates from a human donor who donated a stem cell graft to a child with acute lymphoblastic leukemia.

CDR3 coding DNA: TGCGCCAGCAGCTTGGACGGGGGAGAGGGGGTCTACGAGCAGTACTTC. Protein sequence: CASSLDGGEGVYEQYF. This sequence joins TRBV5-1 and TRBJ2-7; D possibly uses TRBD1 or TRBD2 (6 bases each). Trimming took off 0 bases at V and 3 bases at J, with 16 bases between the two ends. The germline CDR1 and CDR2 sequences are SGHRS and YFSETQ. The CDR3 consists of 16 residues.